Following are 20 T cell receptor beta chains from one sample sequenced in a study of T-cell reconstitution after alpha-beta-depleted transplantation in children (dated by TCRdb to 2016 to 2017). The library came from PCR. Sequencing was performed on an Illumina HiSeq 2500. TCR libraries were prepared with molecular barcoding, using unique molecular identifiers to normalize TCRbeta repertoire quantification. TCRdb reworked the public reads: Q25 trimming with fastp, MiXCR clone assembly, productive beta chains retained. Rows are unified per CDR3 protein, each entry keeping the most common DNA and genes. In this sample the table shows hundreds of thousands of distinct CDR3 sequences, about an eighth of which occur a single time. The top ten constitute about 3.9% of the sample. Sequences were derived from PBMCs, sampled from the stem cell graft. The receptors come from a human donor who donated a stem cell graft to a child with Fanconi anemia.

The sample holds a few counts of this clonotype. The CDR3 is CSARGGLKSDTQYF. The CDR3 DNA follows: TGCAGTGCCCGGGGGGGCCTCAAATCGGATACGCAGTATTTT. The rearrangement links TRBV20-1 to TRBJ2-3, with TRBD2 identical over 8 bases. This CDR3 has 14 residues. V trimming: 6 bases; J trimming: 6 bases; junction bases outside the gene matches: 11. Germline CDR1 and CDR2: DFQATT and SNEGSKA (reference sequence).

The chain is built from TRBV7-6 and TRBJ2-5; D is ambiguous. Germline V gene data show CDR1 as SGHVS and CDR2 as FNYEAQ. The CDR3 has 14 residues. Trimming took 2 bases from V and 1 from J, leaving 8 bases between them. CDR3 amino acids: CASSLTDLQETQYF. The CDR3 nucleotides read TGTGCCAGCAGCTTAACAGACCTCCAAGAGACCCAGTACTTC.

There are many counts of this clonotype. The chain recombines TRBV12-3 or TRBV12-4 with TRBJ1-2; D not resolved. V was cut by 0 bases and J by 6 bases, with 14 bases left in between. CDR3 length: 15 residues. The CDR3 DNA reads TGTGCCAGCAGTTTAGCGCTCCCGGTAGGGAATGGCTACACCTTC. Amino acid sequence: CASSLALPVGNGYTF.

This clonotype appeared a few times. The V call is TRBV3-1, the J call TRBJ2-3; no definite D call. CDR1 LGHDT and CDR2 YNNKEL come from the germline V gene (reference sequence). Trimming removed 4 bases at V and 4 bases at J, with 9 bases between. The CDR3 covers 13 residues. As DNA, the CDR3 is TGTGCCAGCAGCCGGCCGGGCGCAGATACGCAGTATTTT. Translated, it gives CASSRPGADTQYF.

This clonotype was picked up many times. V usage is TRBV12-3 or TRBV12-4 and J usage is TRBJ2-2; tentatively, D is TRBD1 (5 bases). The CDR3 totals 13 residues. Trimming removed 2 bases from V and 6 bases from J, with 7 bases in between. The CDR3 DNA reads as TGTGCCAGCAGTTTATCCAGGGCCGGGGAGCTGTTTTTT. Amino acid sequence: CASSLSRAGELFF.

This clonotype was recorded a few times. The gene calls are TRBV7-2 and TRBJ1-2; D unclear. The CDR3 consists of 13 residues. Between the trimmed V and J ends, which lost 1 base and 5 bases, there was a span of 8 bases. Germline loops: CDR1 SGHTA, CDR2 FQGNSA. CDR3 DNA: TGTGCCAGCAGCTTAGGGGTTCCGTATGGCTACACCTTC. This translates into CASSLGVPYGYTF. Full variable domain (rest looked up from reference TRBV7-2 and TRBJ1-2): GAGVSQSPSNKVTEKGKDVELRCDPISGHTALYWYRQSLGQGLEFLIYFQGNSAPDKSGLPSDRFSAERTGGSVSTLTIQRTQQEDSAVYLCASSLGVPYGYTFGSGTRLTVV.

This clonotype turned up a few times. The rearrangement uses TRBV5-1 and TRBJ2-3, with D possibly matching TRBD2 (6 bases). This CDR3 has 15 residues. The V end lost 4 bases, the J end lost 6 bases, and 18 bases lay between the germline ends. Germline V gives CDR1 SGHRS, CDR2 YFSETQ. The CDR3 DNA reads as TGCGCCAGCAGCCCTTGGGCGGGGAATCGGGATACGCAGTATTTT. This encodes CASSPWAGNRDTQYF. The variable domain in full, with the rest retrieved from reference TRBV5-1 and TRBJ2-3, is KAGVTQTPRYLIKTRGQQVTLSCSPISGHRSVSWYQQTPGQGLQFLFEYFSETQRNKGNFPGRFSGRQFSNSRSEMNVSTLELGDSALYLCASSPWAGNRDTQYFGPGTRLTVL.

This clonotype was seen more than once but under ten times. The V and J genes are TRBV11-2 and TRBJ2-7, with D possibly being TRBD2 (6 bases). Germline-derived CDR1 and CDR2 are SGHAT and FQNNGV. CDR3 length: 13 residues. V was pared by 1 base and J by 3 bases, with 7 bases between. CDR3 DNA: TGTGCCAGCAGCTTAGTAGCGGACTACGAGCAGTACGTC. Its protein is CASSLVADYEQYV.

This clonotype was counted many times. V gene TRBV11-2 combines with J gene TRBJ2-1, with no clear D. This CDR3 region has 14 residues. CDR1 SGHAT and CDR2 FQNNGV come from the germline V gene. Deletions cut 5 bases from V and 6 bases from J, with 14 bases between. The CDR3 region is CASSPRTPPNEQFF. The CDR3 region has the DNA TGTGCCAGCAGCCCTCGGACCCCGCCCAATGAGCAGTTCTTC.

This clonotype was seen a handful of times. The gene calls are TRBV11-2 and TRBJ2-5; D not resolved. With 4 bases removed from V and 3 bases from J, the gap between germline ends came to 9 bases. The CDR3 is 13 residues long. Germline V CDR1 and CDR2: SGHAT, FQNNGV. The CDR3 is CASSSIPKETQYF. For the CDR3, the DNA is TGTGCCAGCAGCTCCATCCCCAAAGAGACCCAGTACTTC.

This clonotype was counted only a few times. The chain is built from TRBV20-1 and TRBJ2-3, with 8 bases lining up with TRBD2. V shed 5 bases, J shed 4 bases, and the junction held 5 bases outside the gene matches. This CDR3 region has 13 residues. CDR1 and CDR2 from the germline V gene are DFQATT and SNEGSKA (reference sequence). The CDR3 DNA follows: TGCAGTGCTTTGGCCGGGGGGGCAGATACGCAGTATTTT. This sequence encodes CSALAGGADTQYF.

This clonotype was detected many times. V gene TRBV29-1 combines with J gene TRBJ1-3, with 9 bases fitting TRBD1. The germline V gene has CDR1 SQVTM and CDR2 ANQGSEA. V gave up 6 bases and J gave up 4 bases; unmatched junction bases: 7. The CDR3 consists of 14 residues. CDR3 DNA sequence: TGCAGCGTACGACCGGACAGGGGCGGAAACACCATATATTTT. It translates to CSVRPDRGGNTIYF.

This chain connects TRBV4-3 to TRBJ2-3, with D unclear. V was shortened by 1 base and J by 4 bases, with 15 bases between the two germline ends. Germline CDR1 LGHNA, CDR2 YSLEER. This CDR3 is 16 amino acids long. CDR3 DNA sequence: TGCGCCAGCAGCCAAGCGGTTCACCGGCAGTCAGATACGCAGTATTTT. Translation gives CASSQAVHRQSDTQYF.

There are a few counts of this clonotype. The CDR3 reads CAIGEFEQFF. The CDR3 DNA reads as TGTGCCATCGGAGAGTTTGAGCAGTTCTTC. The gene calls are TRBV10-3 and TRBJ2-1; no clear D gene. The CDR3 covers 10 residues. Trimming left V 8 bases short and J 9 bases short, with 8 bases between. CDR1 is ENHRY and CDR2 is SYGVKD in the germline V gene.

Turning to this clonotype: This may be a read error: a much more frequent sequence differs by one nucleotide. The chain is built from TRBV9 and TRBJ2-2; TRBD2 matches 10 bases. CDR3 size: 15 residues. The germline V gene encodes CDR1 SGDLS and CDR2 YYNGEE. V gave up 4 bases and J gave up 1 base; unmatched junction bases: 1. CDR3 sequence: CASSLAGENTGELFF. The CDR3 coding sequence is TGTGCCAGCAGCCTAGCGGGGGAGAACACCGGGGAGCTGTTTTTT. Together with reference TRBV9 and TRBJ2-2, the CDR3 gives the full variable domain: DSGVTQTPKHLITATGQRVTLRCSPRSGDLSVYWYQQSLDQGLQFLIQYYNGEERAKGNILERFSAQQFPDLHSELNLSSLELGDSALYFCASSLAGENTGELFFGEGSRLTVL.

This clonotype showed up many times. The DNA of the CDR3 is TGTGCCAGCAGCTGGGACACTTTAGGAGGCTACGAGCAGTACGTC. Protein: CASSWDTLGGYEQYV. V gene TRBV5-5 combines with J gene TRBJ2-7, with D possibly TRBD1 on 6 matching bases. CDR3 length: 15 residues. The ends were cut back, 3 bases at V and 3 bases at J, with 16 bases in the middle. The V gene's germline CDR1 is SGHKS and CDR2 YYEKEE (reference sequence).

This clonotype was found many times. V is TRBV10-3 and J is TRBJ1-5; weak D call: TRBD1 (5 bases). The V end lost 6 bases, the J end lost 3 bases, and 12 bases lay between the germline ends. CDR1 is ENHRY and CDR2 is SYGVKD in the germline V gene. The CDR3 has 14 amino acids. CDR3 loop: CAISPGRDNQPQHF. Written as DNA, the CDR3 is TGTGCCATCAGCCCGGGGCGGGACAATCAGCCCCAGCATTTT.

This clonotype was seen more than once but under ten times. J is TRBJ2-1 and V is TRBV5-5; 7 positions agree with TRBD2. Germline V CDR1 and CDR2: SGHKS, YYEKEE (reference sequence). CDR3 length equals 15 residues. With V trimmed by 2 bases and J by 9 bases, 11 bases remained unmatched. For the CDR3, the DNA is TGTGCCAGCAGCTTCCCCGGTAGGGAGGGTGGTGAGCAGTTCTTC. As protein: CASSFPGREGGEQFF.

The rearrangement uses TRBV4-2 and TRBJ2-1; 8 bases agree with TRBD1. The CDR3 has 17 amino acids. The trim removed 8 bases at V and 8 bases at J, leaving 20 bases unmatched. CDR1 is LGHNA, CDR2 YNFKEQ, per germline. The DNA of the CDR3 is TGTGCCAGCGGCACATCAGACGACAGGGGTGGGAACGATGAGCAGTTCTTC. Translating it yields CASGTSDDRGGNDEQFF.

The rearrangement links TRBV5-1 to TRBJ1-1, with D perhaps matching TRBD1 (6 bases). The CDR3 length is 16 residues. Germline-derived CDR1 and CDR2 are SGHRS and YFSETQ. Trimming removed 4 bases at V and 1 base at J, with 17 bases between. CDR3 residues: CASSTGDIVANTEAFF. The DNA for the CDR3 is TGCGCCAGCAGCACTGGGGACATAGTGGCGAACACTGAAGCTTTCTTT. The variable domain in full, with the rest retrieved from reference TRBV5-1 and TRBJ1-1, is KAGVTQTPRYLIKTRGQQVTLSCSPISGHRSVSWYQQTPGQGLQFLFEYFSETQRNKGNFPGRFSGRQFSNSRSEMNVSTLELGDSALYLCASSTGDIVANTEAFFGQGTRLTVV.